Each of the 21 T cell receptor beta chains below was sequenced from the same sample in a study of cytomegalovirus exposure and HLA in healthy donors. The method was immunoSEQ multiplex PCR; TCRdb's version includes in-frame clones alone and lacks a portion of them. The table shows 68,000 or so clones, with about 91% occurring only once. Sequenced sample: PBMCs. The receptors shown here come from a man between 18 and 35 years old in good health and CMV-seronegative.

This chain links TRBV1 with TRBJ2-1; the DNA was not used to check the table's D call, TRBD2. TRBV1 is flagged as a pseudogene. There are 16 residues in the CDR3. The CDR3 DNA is TGCACCAGCAGCCCAACGGGGGAGGGATACTACAATGAGCAGTTCTTC. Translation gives CTSSPTGEGYYNEQFF.

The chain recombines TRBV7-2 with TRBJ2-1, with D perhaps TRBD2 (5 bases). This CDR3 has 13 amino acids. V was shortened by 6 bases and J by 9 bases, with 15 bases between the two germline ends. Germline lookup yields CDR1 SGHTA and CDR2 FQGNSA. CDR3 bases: TGTGCCAGCAGGGGCCTTCGGGCGGGTGAGCAGTTCTTC. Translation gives CASRGLRAGEQFF.

For the CDR3, the DNA is TGCAGTGCTCCGAGGTGGAGCGAGCAGTACTTC. Translated, it gives CSAPRWSEQYF. J is TRBJ2-7 and V is TRBV20-1; D ambiguous. This CDR3 contains 11 residues. Germline V gene data show CDR1 as DFQATT and CDR2 as SNEGSKA (reference sequence). Between the trimmed V and J ends, which lost 5 bases and 6 bases, there was a span of 11 bases.

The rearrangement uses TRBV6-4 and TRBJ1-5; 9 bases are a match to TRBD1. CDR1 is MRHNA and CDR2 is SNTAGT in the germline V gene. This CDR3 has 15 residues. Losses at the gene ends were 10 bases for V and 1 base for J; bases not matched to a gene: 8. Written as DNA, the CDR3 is TGTGCCAACCTACAGGGGGCGCGAAGCAATCAGCCCCAGCATTTT. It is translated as CANLQGARSNQPQHF.

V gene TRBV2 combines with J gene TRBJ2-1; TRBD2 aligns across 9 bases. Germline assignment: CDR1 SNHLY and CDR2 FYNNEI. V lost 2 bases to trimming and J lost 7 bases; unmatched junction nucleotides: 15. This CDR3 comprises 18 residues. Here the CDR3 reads CASSEMVMVLAGRNEQFF. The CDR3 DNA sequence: TGTGCCAGCAGTGAAATGGTTATGGTCCTAGCGGGAAGGAATGAGCAGTTCTTC.

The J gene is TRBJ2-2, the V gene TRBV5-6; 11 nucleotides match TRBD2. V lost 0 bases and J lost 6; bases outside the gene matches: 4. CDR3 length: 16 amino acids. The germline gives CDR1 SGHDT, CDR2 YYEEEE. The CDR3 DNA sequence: TGTGCCAGCAGCTTGGGTAGCGGGAGGGTCTCCGGGGAGCTGTTTTTT. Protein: CASSLGSGRVSGELFF.

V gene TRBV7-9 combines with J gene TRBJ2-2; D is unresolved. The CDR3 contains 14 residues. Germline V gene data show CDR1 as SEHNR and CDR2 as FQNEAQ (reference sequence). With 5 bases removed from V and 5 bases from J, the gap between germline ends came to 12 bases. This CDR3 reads CASSPRHLTGELFF. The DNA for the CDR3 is TGTGCCAGCAGCCCCAGGCACTTAACCGGGGAGCTGTTTTTT. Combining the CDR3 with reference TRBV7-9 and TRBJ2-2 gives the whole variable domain DTGVSQNPRHKITKRGQNVTFRCDPISEHNRLYWYRQTLGQGPEFLTYFQNEAQLEKSRLLSDRFSAERPKGSFSTLEIQRTEQGDSAMYLCASSPRHLTGELFFGEGSRLTVL.

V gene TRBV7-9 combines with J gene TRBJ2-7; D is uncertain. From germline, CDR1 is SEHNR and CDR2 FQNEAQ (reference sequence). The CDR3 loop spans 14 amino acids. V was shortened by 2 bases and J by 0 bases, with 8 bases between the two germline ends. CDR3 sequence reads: CASSLNSISYEQYF. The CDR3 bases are TGTGCCAGCAGCTTAAACTCCATCTCCTACGAGCAGTACTTC.

The CDR3 region is CASSPSPGQENYEQYF. As DNA, the CDR3 is TGTGCCAGCTCACCATCACCGGGACAGGAAAACTACGAGCAGTACTTC. The J gene is TRBJ2-7, the V gene TRBV18; TRBD1 matches 8 bases. The CDR3 contains 16 residues. Per germline, CDR1 KGHSH and CDR2 LQKENI. The trim removed 2 bases at V and 3 bases at J, leaving 9 bases unmatched.

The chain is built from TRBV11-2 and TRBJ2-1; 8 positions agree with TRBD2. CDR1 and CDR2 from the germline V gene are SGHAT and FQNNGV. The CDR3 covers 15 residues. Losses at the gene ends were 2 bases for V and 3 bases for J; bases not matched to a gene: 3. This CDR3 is CASSLITSGYNEQFF. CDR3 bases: TGTGCCAGCAGCTTAATCACTAGCGGCTACAATGAGCAGTTCTTC.

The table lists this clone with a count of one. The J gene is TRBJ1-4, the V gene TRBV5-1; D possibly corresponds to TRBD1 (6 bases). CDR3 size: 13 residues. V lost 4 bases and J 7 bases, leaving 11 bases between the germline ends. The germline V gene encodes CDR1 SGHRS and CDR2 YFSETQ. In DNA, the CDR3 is TGCGCCAGCAGCGCAGGGGTTGGTGAAAAACTGTTTTTT. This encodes CASSAGVGEKLFF.

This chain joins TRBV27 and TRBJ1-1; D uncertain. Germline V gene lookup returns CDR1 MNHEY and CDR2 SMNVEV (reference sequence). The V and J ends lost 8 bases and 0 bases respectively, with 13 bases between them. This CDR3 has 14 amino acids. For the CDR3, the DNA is TGTGCCAGCCGGGTCGGTTTGATGAACACTGAAGCTTTCTTT. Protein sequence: CASRVGLMNTEAFF.

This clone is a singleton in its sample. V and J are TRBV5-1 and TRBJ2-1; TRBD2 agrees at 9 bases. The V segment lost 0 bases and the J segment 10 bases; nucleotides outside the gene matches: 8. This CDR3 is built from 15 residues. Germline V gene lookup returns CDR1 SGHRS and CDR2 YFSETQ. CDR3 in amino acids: CASSLGGRGPGEQFF. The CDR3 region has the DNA TGCGCCAGCAGCTTGGGCGGGAGGGGTCCGGGGGAGCAGTTCTTC.

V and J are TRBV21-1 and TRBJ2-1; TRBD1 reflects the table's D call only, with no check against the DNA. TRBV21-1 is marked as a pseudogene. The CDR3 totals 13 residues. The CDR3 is CASSKTGDNEQFF. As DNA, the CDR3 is TGTGCCAGCAGCAAAACAGGGGACAATGAGCAGTTCTTC.

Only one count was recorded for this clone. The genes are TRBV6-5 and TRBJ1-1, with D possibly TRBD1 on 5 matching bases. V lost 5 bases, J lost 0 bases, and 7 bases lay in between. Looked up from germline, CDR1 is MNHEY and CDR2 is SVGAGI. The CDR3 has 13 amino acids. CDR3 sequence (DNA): TGTGCCAGCAGTCGGACACTGAACACTGAAGCTTTCTTT. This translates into CASSRTLNTEAFF.

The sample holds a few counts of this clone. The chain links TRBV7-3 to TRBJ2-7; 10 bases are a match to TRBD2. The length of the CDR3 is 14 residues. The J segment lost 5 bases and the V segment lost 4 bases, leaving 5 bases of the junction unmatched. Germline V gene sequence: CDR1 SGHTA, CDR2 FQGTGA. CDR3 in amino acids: CASSSPGTSDEQYF. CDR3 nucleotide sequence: TGTGCCAGCAGCTCCCCCGGGACTAGCGACGAGCAGTACTTC.

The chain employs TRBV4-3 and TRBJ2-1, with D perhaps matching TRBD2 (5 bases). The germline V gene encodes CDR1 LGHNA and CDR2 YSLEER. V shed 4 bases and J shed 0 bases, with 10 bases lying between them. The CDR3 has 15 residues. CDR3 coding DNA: TGCGCCAGCAGCCTTAGCGTCGGCTCCTACAATGAGCAGTTCTTC. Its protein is CASSLSVGSYNEQFF.

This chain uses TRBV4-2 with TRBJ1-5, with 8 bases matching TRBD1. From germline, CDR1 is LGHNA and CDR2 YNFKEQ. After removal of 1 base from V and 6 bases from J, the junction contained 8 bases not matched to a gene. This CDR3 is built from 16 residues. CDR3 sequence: CASSQADGQGSQPQHF. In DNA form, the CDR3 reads TGTGCCAGCAGCCAAGCGGACGGACAGGGTTCTCAGCCCCAGCATTTT.

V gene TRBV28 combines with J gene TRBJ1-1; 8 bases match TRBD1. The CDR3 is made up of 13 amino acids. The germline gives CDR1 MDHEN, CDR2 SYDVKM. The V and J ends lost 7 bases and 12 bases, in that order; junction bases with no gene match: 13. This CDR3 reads CASISLGQGKTFF. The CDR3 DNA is TGTGCCAGCATTAGCCTCGGACAGGGTAAAACTTTCTTT.

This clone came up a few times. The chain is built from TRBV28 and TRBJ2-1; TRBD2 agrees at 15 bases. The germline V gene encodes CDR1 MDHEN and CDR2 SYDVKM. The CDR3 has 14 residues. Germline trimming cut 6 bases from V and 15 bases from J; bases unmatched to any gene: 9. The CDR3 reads CASSPGTSGRHWFF. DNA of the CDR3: TGTGCCAGCAGCCCTGGGACTAGCGGGAGGCACTGGTTCTTC.

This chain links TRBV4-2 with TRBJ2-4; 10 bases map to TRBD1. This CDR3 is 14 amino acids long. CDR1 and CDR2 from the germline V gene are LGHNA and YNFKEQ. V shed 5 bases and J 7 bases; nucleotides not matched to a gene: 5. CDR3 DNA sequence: TGTGCCAGCAGCTTGACAGGGGGCAACAACATTCAGTACTTC. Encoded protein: CASSLTGGNNIQYF.